A single sample gave rise to the 31 T cell receptor beta chains below, sequenced in a study of cytomegalovirus exposure and HLA in healthy donors. Primers for the PCR totalled 60 Vbeta and 13 Jbeta. Only in-frame clones appear in the TCRdb table, and some are missing; sequencing was by immunoSEQ multiplex PCR. The sample includes 150,000 to 200,000 clones, 80% of them seen just once. Sequencing was performed on PBMCs. The receptors shown here come from a boy younger than 18 in good health and CMV-seronegative.

The chain carries TRBV2 and TRBJ1-1; D remains unclear. The CDR3 is made up of 15 amino acids. Germline CDR1 and CDR2: SNHLY and FYNNEI. Trimming pared 6 bases from V and 2 bases from J, leaving 16 bases between. This CDR3 reads CASSPEGHLNTEAFF. In DNA, the CDR3 is TGTGCCAGCAGCCCCGAGGGCCACTTAAACACTGAAGCTTTCTTT.

The chain recombines TRBV27 with TRBJ1-2; 10 bases are a match to TRBD1. The CDR3 extends over 14 amino acids. The V segment lost 6 bases and the J segment 8 bases; nucleotides outside the gene matches: 9. Germline lookup yields CDR1 MNHEY and CDR2 SMNVEV (reference sequence). The CDR3 DNA is TGTGCCAGCAGAAAGAGCGGGACAGGGGTCGGCTACACCTTC. This translates into CASRKSGTGVGYTF.

The V and J genes are TRBV5-5 and TRBJ1-1; D call uncertain. CDR1 and CDR2 (germline): SGHKS, YYEKEE (reference sequence). The CDR3 spans 13 residues. V lost 6 bases and J lost 1, with 10 bases in between. In DNA form, the CDR3 reads TGTGCCAGCAACTACGGGTGGAACACTGAAGCTTTCTTT. It translates to CASNYGWNTEAFF.

The gene calls are TRBV19 and TRBJ1-2; D not resolved. Trimming cost V 5 bases and J 7 bases, with 17 bases left between them. Germline V lookup: CDR1 LNHDA, CDR2 SQIVND (reference sequence). This CDR3 contains 14 residues. The chain's CDR3 is CASSAGRVIGGYTF. For the CDR3, the DNA is TGTGCCAGTAGTGCGGGGAGAGTTATTGGTGGCTACACCTTC.

The chain has TRBV30 and TRBJ2-1, with 9 bases aligning to TRBD2. With 4 bases clipped from V and 0 bases from J, the junction kept 7 bases outside the gene matches. The CDR3 sequence is 16 residues long. From germline, CDR1 is GTSNPN and CDR2 SVGIG (reference sequence). The chain's CDR3 is CAWIPLAGASYNEQFF. For the CDR3, the DNA is TGTGCCTGGATTCCCTTAGCGGGGGCCTCCTACAATGAGCAGTTCTTC. Looking up the rest from reference TRBV30 and TRBJ2-1 gives the full variable domain: SQTIHQWPATLVQPVGSPLSLECTVEGTSNPNLYWYRQAAGRGLQLLFYSVGIGQISSEVPQNLSASRPQDRQFILSSKKLLLSDSGFYLCAWIPLAGASYNEQFFGPGTRLTVL.

V usage is TRBV9 and J usage is TRBJ2-5; 7 nucleotides match TRBD2. The J call may be in error: the DNA end matches TRBJ2-7 better. CDR1 and CDR2 (germline): SGDLS, YYNGEE. The CDR3 consists of 14 residues. CDR3 amino acids: CASSVGLAAYEQYF. The CDR3 region has the DNA TGTGCCAGCAGCGTAGGGCTAGCGGCCTACGAGCAGTACTTC.

The V gene is TRBV5-6, the J gene TRBJ1-6; D is unresolved. CDR3 length: 16 amino acids. V was cut by 0 bases and J by 0 bases, with 7 bases left in between. In germline, CDR1 is SGHDT, CDR2 YYEEEE. CDR3 nucleotides: TGTGCCAGCAGCTTGGATGGGAGCTCCTATAATTCACCCCTCCACTTT. This sequence encodes CASSLDGSSYNSPLHF.

This clone has just a few counts. V and J are TRBV7-9 and TRBJ2-7; no reliable D call. CDR1 SEHNR and CDR2 FQNEAQ come from the germline V gene (reference sequence). The V gene lost 2 bases and the J gene lost 2 bases, with 7 bases spanning the gap. This CDR3 spans 13 amino acids. The CDR3 spells CASSLRETYEQYF. The CDR3, as DNA: TGTGCCAGCAGCTTAAGAGAGACCTACGAGCAGTACTTC.

Only a few counts were recorded for this clone. V is TRBV30 and J is TRBJ1-5; D call uncertain. This CDR3 has 13 amino acids. With 1 base removed from V and 3 bases from J, the gap between germline ends came to 7 bases. The germline V gene has CDR1 GTSNPN and CDR2 SVGIG (reference sequence). The CDR3, as DNA: TGTGCCTGGAGTGAGACACCCAATCAGCCCCAGCATTTT. Amino acids: CAWSETPNQPQHF.

This rearrangement joins TRBV5-4 to TRBJ1-2; 10 bases align to TRBD1. This CDR3 is 15 amino acids long. Losses at the gene ends were 4 bases for V and 4 bases for J; bases not matched to a gene: 7. Germline lookup yields CDR1 SGHNT and CDR2 YYREEE (reference sequence). For the CDR3, the DNA is TGTGCCAGCAGCCCGACAGGGGGCGCCGGCTATGGCTACACCTTC. This translates into CASSPTGGAGYGYTF.

The V gene is TRBV19, the J gene TRBJ2-7; D is possibly TRBD1 (5 bases). The CDR3 sequence is 13 residues long. The V gene lost 9 bases and the J gene lost 1 base, with 13 bases spanning the gap. CDR1 is LNHDA, CDR2 SQIVND, per germline (reference sequence). CDR3 sequence (DNA): TGTGCCAGCGCCTACGACAGTTCCTACGAGCAGTACTTC. This gives the protein CASAYDSSYEQYF.

The V and J genes are TRBV19 and TRBJ1-1; no reliable D call. Germline CDR1 and CDR2: LNHDA and SQIVND (reference sequence). The CDR3 length is 12 residues. V was pared by 4 bases and J by 5 bases, with 8 bases between. In DNA, the CDR3 is TGTGCCAGTAGTAAGACGGGGACTGAAGCTTTCTTT. Translating gives CASSKTGTEAFF.

The chain combines TRBV27 with TRBJ2-1; no clear D. This CDR3 comprises 13 residues. Germline loops: CDR1 MNHEY, CDR2 SMNVEV (reference sequence). V shed 3 bases and J shed 6 bases, with 9 bases lying between them. The DNA for the CDR3 is TGTGCCAGCAGTTTCGCGGCCGCCAATGAGCAGTTCTTC. Translated, it gives CASSFAAANEQFF.

The rearrangement joins TRBV5-4 to TRBJ1-1; 7 positions match TRBD1. Trimming at V came to 2 bases and at J to 3 bases, leaving 4 bases not matched to a gene. CDR1 and CDR2 from the germline V gene are SGHNT and YYREEE (reference sequence). The CDR3 runs 14 residues. The CDR3 loop is CASSLGGGDTEAFF. The CDR3 bases are TGTGCCAGCAGCTTAGGAGGGGGCGACACTGAAGCTTTCTTT. The full variable domain, in which reference TRBV5-4 and TRBJ1-1 provide the parts outside the CDR3, is ETGVTQSPTHLIKTRGQQVTLRCSSQSGHNTVSWYQQALGQGPQFIFQYYREEENGRGNFPPRFSGLQFPNYSSELNVNALELDDSALYLCASSLGGGDTEAFFGQGTRLTVV.

The chain links TRBV9 to TRBJ2-3, with 7 positions matching TRBD2. The V gene end was trimmed by 0 bases and the J gene end by 6 bases; junction bases not matched to a gene: 7. Germline-derived CDR1 and CDR2 are SGDLS and YYNGEE. The CDR3 length is 15 residues. In DNA form, the CDR3 reads TGTGCCAGCAGCGTAGGGGGAGGGACGTCGGATACGCAGTATTTT. It encodes CASSVGGGTSDTQYF.

This clone appeared once. The V gene is TRBV11-2, the J gene TRBJ2-4; D might be TRBD2 (5 bases). V was clipped by 5 bases and J by 1 base, with 12 bases between them. Per germline, CDR1 SGHAT and CDR2 FQNNGV. CDR3 size: 15 residues. DNA of the CDR3: TGTGCCAGCAGCCGGGGTGGGATTGCCAAAAACATTCAGTACTTC. Translated: CASSRGGIAKNIQYF.

This chain uses TRBV6-5 with TRBJ1-2, with a possible D match to TRBD1 (5 bases). The V gene's germline CDR1 is MNHEY and CDR2 SVGAGI. CDR3 size: 12 residues. The V and J ends lost 5 bases and 5 bases respectively, with 9 bases between them. The CDR3 DNA sequence: TGTGCCAGCAGTCAGACAGCTTATGGCTACACCTTC. Amino acids: CASSQTAYGYTF.

This sequence joins TRBV5-6 and TRBJ2-7; D possibly corresponds to TRBD1 (6 bases). Germline V lookup: CDR1 SGHDT, CDR2 YYEEEE. This CDR3 is built from 15 residues. Trimming pared 5 bases from V and 0 bases from J, leaving 15 bases between. Here the CDR3 DNA reads TGTGCCAGCAGTTTCAGGGGAAGGAGCTCCTACGAGCAGTACTTC. Translating it yields CASSFRGRSSYEQYF. The entire variable domain, with the rest obtained from reference TRBV5-6 and TRBJ2-7, is as follows: DAGVTQSPTHLIKTRGQQVTLRCSPKSGHDTVSWYQQALGQGPQFIFQYYEEEERQRGNFPDRFSGHQFPNYSSELNVNALLLGDSALYLCASSFRGRSSYEQYFGPGTRLTVT.

The V and J genes are TRBV29-1 and TRBJ1-2; 9 bases are a match to TRBD1. The ends lost 3 bases at V and 4 bases at J; junction bases unmatched: 6. Germline assignment: CDR1 SQVTM and CDR2 ANQGSEA. CDR3 size: 14 residues. The CDR3 sequence is CSVEGGQGSYGYTF. CDR3 in DNA: TGCAGCGTTGAGGGAGGACAGGGGAGCTATGGCTACACCTTC.

The CDR3: CASSSSVETQYF. The CDR3 bases are TGTGCCAGCAGCTCCAGCGTGGAGACCCAGTACTTC. J is TRBJ2-5 and V is TRBV7-2; D is uncertain. The CDR3 has 12 amino acids. Between the trimmed V and J ends, which lost 4 bases and 5 bases, there was a span of 8 bases. Per germline, CDR1 SGHTA and CDR2 FQGNSA.

This chain links TRBV12-5 with TRBJ1-1; D is unclear. The CDR3 has 14 residues. Germline CDR1 LGHNT, CDR2 FRNRAP. Trimming pared 2 bases from V and 1 base from J, leaving 8 bases between. CDR3 residues: CASGLYPGNTEAFF. The CDR3 DNA follows: TGTGCTAGTGGTTTGTACCCGGGGAACACTGAAGCTTTCTTT.

This clone was detected a few times. J is TRBJ2-1 and V is TRBV7-3; 11 nucleotides agree with TRBD2. After removal of 1 base from V and 6 bases from J, the junction contained 5 bases not matched to a gene. The CDR3 loop spans 16 amino acids. CDR1 and CDR2 from the germline V gene are SGHTA and FQGTGA. CDR3 protein: CASSLKLAGVVNEQFF. The CDR3 region has the DNA TGTGCCAGCAGCTTAAAACTAGCGGGAGTGGTCAATGAGCAGTTCTTC.

V usage is TRBV6-5 and J usage is TRBJ2-5, with D possibly TRBD2 on 6 matching bases. V shed 11 bases and J shed 4 bases, with 20 bases lying between them. Per germline, CDR1 MNHEY and CDR2 SVGAGI. CDR3 length equals 14 residues. This CDR3 is CAAAPGVGRETQYF. The DNA of the CDR3 is TGTGCCGCGGCCCCCGGGGTCGGGAGAGAGACCCAGTACTTC.

This clone was detected only a few times. The gene calls are TRBV7-2 and TRBJ1-1, with TRBD1 matching 7 bases. The CDR3 runs to 14 residues. V was pared by 4 bases and J by 1 base, with 3 bases of the junction left unmatched. Germline V gives CDR1 SGHTA, CDR2 FQGNSA. DNA of the CDR3: TGTGCCAGCAGCTACGACAGGGCGAACACTGAAGCTTTCTTT. It codes for CASSYDRANTEAFF. Looking up the rest from reference TRBV7-2 and TRBJ1-1 gives the full variable domain: GAGVSQSPSNKVTEKGKDVELRCDPISGHTALYWYRQSLGQGLEFLIYFQGNSAPDKSGLPSDRFSAERTGGSVSTLTIQRTQQEDSAVYLCASSYDRANTEAFFGQGTRLTVV.

The chain links TRBV30 to TRBJ1-1; D is uncertain. Trimming left V 0 bases short and J 5 bases short, with 13 bases between. CDR1 and CDR2 (germline): GTSNPN, SVGIG (reference sequence). The CDR3 covers 14 residues. In DNA form, the CDR3 reads TGTGCCTGGAGTGTCGCAGGTACATCGACTGAAGCTTTCTTT. Its translation is CAWSVAGTSTEAFF.

This rearrangement joins TRBV2 to TRBJ2-3; 16 positions match TRBD2. This CDR3 is built from 18 residues. V lost 5 bases, J lost 4 bases, and 9 bases stayed unmatched. Looked up from germline, CDR1 is SNHLY and CDR2 is FYNNEI. The DNA of the CDR3 is TGTGCCAGCAGTAAATCCGGGACTAGCGGGAGGGAAGCAGATACGCAGTATTTT. It yields the protein CASSKSGTSGREADTQYF.

The V gene is TRBV4-1, the J gene TRBJ1-4; D remains unclear. Germline V gives CDR1 MGHRA, CDR2 YSYEKL. This CDR3 region has 16 residues. Trimming took off 2 bases at V and 4 bases at J, with 14 bases between the two ends. The CDR3 DNA is TGCGCCAGCAGCCAACTATCAGGCGCTAATAATGAAAAACTGTTTTTT. Translating it yields CASSQLSGANNEKLFF.

A word on this clone: Its ends do not fully match the called genes, so a read error is possible. This sample also contains other DNA sequences that code for the same CDR3. This chain joins TRBV7-8 and TRBJ1-1; 8 bases match TRBD1. The CDR3 totals 15 residues. Germline CDR1 reads SGHVS; CDR2 reads FQNEAQ. The chain's CDR3 is CASSSFGQGGTEAFF. The CDR3 nucleotides are TGTGCTAGCAGCTCTTTCGGACAGGGAGGCACTGAAGCTTTCTTT. Based on the CDR3 plus reference TRBV7-8 and TRBJ1-1, the full variable domain is GAGVSQSPRYKVAKRGQDVALRCDPISGHVSLFWYQQALGQGPEFLTYFQNEAQLDKSGLPSDRFFAERPEGSVSTLKIQRTQQEDSAVYLCASSSFGQGGTEAFFGQGTRLTVV.

The J gene is TRBJ1-1, the V gene TRBV7-2; D unresolved. Germline V gene data show CDR1 as SGHTA and CDR2 as FQGNSA. This CDR3 is built from 14 residues. Trimming removed 1 base from V and 4 bases from J, with 10 bases in between. The CDR3 nucleotides read TGTGCCAGCAGCTTAGACCCAAGGAGCACTGAAGCTTTCTTT. Its protein is CASSLDPRSTEAFF.

The chain recombines TRBV18 with TRBJ2-5; tentatively, D is TRBD1 (6 bases). V was cut by 5 bases and J by 3 bases, with 13 bases left in between. This CDR3 has 14 residues. Germline CDR1 KGHSH, CDR2 LQKENI. The CDR3: CASSYRQVKETQYF. The DNA of the CDR3 is TGTGCCAGCTCATACCGACAGGTAAAAGAGACCCAGTACTTC.

The chain is built from TRBV5-5 and TRBJ2-7, with 11 bases fitting TRBD1. The CDR3 is 15 residues long. Germline V gives CDR1 SGHKS, CDR2 YYEKEE (reference sequence). The V gene end was trimmed by 7 bases and the J gene end by 12 bases; junction bases not matched to a gene: 18. CDR3 nucleotide sequence: TGTGCCAGCTCCCCTCTCCGGGACAGGGGGGTAAAGTGGTACTTC. It translates to CASSPLRDRGVKWYF.